Each of the 30 T cell receptor beta chains below was sequenced from the same sample in a study of control samples from healthy donors and cancer patients. Produced via immunoSEQ multiplex PCR; TCRdb's table is partial and in-frame only. Of about 200,000 clones listed, 91% were seen once; the top ten hold 1.8%. The sample was blood. The receptors shown here come from a man aged 25-40 years in good health.

This chain joins TRBV19 and TRBJ2-3; D is possibly TRBD2 (7 bases). The CDR3 sequence is 17 residues long. V was clipped by 4 bases and J by 3 bases, with 20 bases between them. The germline V gene has CDR1 LNHDA and CDR2 SQIVND (reference sequence). As DNA, the CDR3 is TGTGCCAGTAGTAATGGGAGGGGGGGAGGCTTGACAGATACGCAGTATTTT. The encoded protein is CASSNGRGGGLTDTQYF.

This sequence joins TRBV4-1 and TRBJ2-1; D gene unclear. Looked up from germline, CDR1 is MGHRA and CDR2 is YSYEKL. Between the trimmed V and J ends, which lost 5 bases and 9 bases, there was a span of 14 bases. The CDR3 is 13 amino acids. The CDR3 sequence is CASSSLVGPEQFF. The CDR3 bases are TGCGCCAGCAGCTCTTTGGTAGGGCCTGAGCAGTTCTTC.

V and J are TRBV5-4 and TRBJ2-3; D gene unclear. CDR3 length: 14 amino acids. Looked up from germline, CDR1 is SGHNT and CDR2 is YYREEE (reference sequence). Trimming pared 4 bases from V and 1 base from J, leaving 10 bases between. In DNA, the CDR3 is TGTGCCAGCAGCATACGGACCGGCACAGATACGCAGTATTTT. Its protein is CASSIRTGTDTQYF.

The CDR3 nucleotides are TGTGCCTGGAGTGTAACTAGCAATCAGCCCCAGCATTTT. This translates into CAWSVTSNQPQHF. The V and J genes are TRBV30 and TRBJ1-5, with no clear D. Germline-derived CDR1 and CDR2 are GTSNPN and SVGIG (reference sequence). Trimming pared 0 bases from V and 0 bases from J, leaving 3 bases between. This CDR3 contains 13 residues.

The chain recombines TRBV7-2 with TRBJ2-3; 9 nucleotides align to TRBD1. The V segment lost 2 bases and the J segment 6 bases; nucleotides outside the gene matches: 6. The germline gives CDR1 SGHTA, CDR2 FQGNSA. The CDR3 is made up of 15 amino acids. Here the CDR3 reads CASSLQGQGSDTQYF. The CDR3 nucleotides are TGTGCCAGCAGCTTACAGGGACAGGGTTCCGATACGCAGTATTTT.

The chain combines TRBV20-1 with TRBJ1-1; D might be TRBD1 (6 bases). Trimming cost V 6 bases and J 7 bases, with 12 bases left between them. The CDR3 sequence is 11 residues long. Germline V lookup: CDR1 DFQATT, CDR2 SNEGSKA (reference sequence). This CDR3 is CSAWGQGEAFF. CDR3 bases: TGCAGTGCCTGGGGACAAGGTGAAGCTTTCTTT.

CDR3 protein: CASSLTENSNQPQHF. CDR3 bases: TGTGCCAGCAGTCTGACAGAGAATAGCAATCAGCCCCAGCATTTT. The chain recombines TRBV6-5 with TRBJ1-5; perhaps TRBD1 as D (5 bases). From germline, CDR1 is MNHEY and CDR2 SVGAGI. The CDR3 loop spans 15 amino acids. V was cut by 5 bases and J by 0 bases, with 11 bases left in between.

The chain's CDR3 is CATSDPTGIQPQHF. CDR3 coding DNA: TGTGCCACCAGTGATCCCACAGGGATTCAGCCCCAGCATTTT. The chain uses TRBV24-1 and TRBJ1-5, with D maybe TRBD1 (6 bases). This CDR3 comprises 14 residues. Germline V lookup: CDR1 KGHDR, CDR2 SFDVKD. V gave up 3 bases and J gave up 6 bases, with 11 bases separating them.

The chain joins TRBV5-5 to TRBJ1-1; D call uncertain. Germline CDR1 reads SGHKS; CDR2 reads YYEKEE (reference sequence). The CDR3 contains 16 residues. V lost 5 bases and J 2 bases, leaving 19 bases between the germline ends. The CDR3 nucleotides are TGTGCCAGCAGTTTTGACATGGCAGACCGAAACACTGAAGCTTTCTTT. As protein: CASSFDMADRNTEAFF.

The chain employs TRBV24-1 and TRBJ1-1, with no clear D. Trimming left V 5 bases short and J 0 bases short, with 6 bases between. The CDR3 spans 13 residues. Germline lookup yields CDR1 KGHDR and CDR2 SFDVKD. The CDR3 loop is CATSAGLNTEAFF. The CDR3 bases are TGTGCCACCAGTGCTGGTTTGAACACTGAAGCTTTCTTT.

The J gene is TRBJ2-3, the V gene TRBV7-2; 13 bases align to TRBD2. The CDR3 sequence is 18 residues long. Losses at the gene ends were 7 bases for V and 0 bases for J; bases not matched to a gene: 10. From germline, CDR1 is SGHTA and CDR2 FQGNSA. The CDR3 coding sequence is TGTGCCAGCACGGGACTAGCGGGGACTCACCCTAGCACAGATACGCAGTATTTT. Protein sequence: CASTGLAGTHPSTDTQYF.

This clone occurred a few times. The sample has other DNA sequences that encode this CDR3 too. V is TRBV19 and J is TRBJ1-5; D might be TRBD1 (6 bases). The germline V gene encodes CDR1 LNHDA and CDR2 SQIVND (reference sequence). The V and J ends lost 7 bases and 6 bases respectively, with 13 bases between them. The CDR3 spans 13 residues. The chain's CDR3 is CASTLGGGQPQHF. The CDR3 DNA reads as TGTGCCAGTACCCTAGGGGGGGGTCAGCCCCAGCATTTT.

The chain employs TRBV19 and TRBJ2-2, with 12 bases identical to TRBD2. Trimming cost V 5 bases and J 2 bases; bases outside gene matches: 12. This CDR3 spans 19 amino acids. Per the germline V gene, CDR1 is LNHDA and CDR2 is SQIVND (reference sequence). CDR3 DNA sequence: TGTGCCAGTAGTGTGGAATTACTAGCGGGGGGCATCAACACCGGGGAGCTGTTTTTT. This sequence encodes CASSVELLAGGINTGELFF. The entire variable domain, with the rest obtained from reference TRBV19 and TRBJ2-2, is as follows: DGGITQSPKYLFRKEGQNVTLSCEQNLNHDAMYWYRQDPGQGLRLIYYSQIVNDFQKGDIAEGYSVSREKKESFPLTVTSAQKNPTAFYLCASSVELLAGGINTGELFFGEGSRLTVL.

In its sample, this clone was seen once. The V gene is TRBV5-1, the J gene TRBJ1-1; weak D call: TRBD1 (5 bases). V dropped 3 bases and J dropped 5 bases, with 17 bases sitting between them. The CDR3 runs to 15 residues. The germline V gene encodes CDR1 SGHRS and CDR2 YFSETQ. The DNA of the CDR3 is TGCGCCAGCAGCTCGGGGGGTCTAACGGCGACTGAAGCTTTCTTT. This gives the protein CASSSGGLTATEAFF.

The CDR3 loop is CASKEYSSNYGYTF. CDR3 bases: TGCGCCAGCAAAGAGTACAGCTCTAACTATGGCTACACCTTC. This sequence joins TRBV10-2 and TRBJ1-2; D uncertain. This CDR3 is 14 amino acids long. CDR1 is WSHSY, CDR2 SAAADI, per germline. Trimming stripped 7 bases from V and 0 bases from J, with 12 bases between.

V is TRBV19 and J is TRBJ1-4; no firm D call. V gave up 5 bases and J gave up 0 bases, with 13 bases separating them. Germline lookup yields CDR1 LNHDA and CDR2 SQIVND (reference sequence). The CDR3 is 16 amino acids. The CDR3 bases are TGTGCCAGTAGTGATAACGGAATAGCAACTAATGAAAAACTGTTTTTT. Protein product: CASSDNGIATNEKLFF.

The rearrangement uses TRBV11-2 and TRBJ2-1, with 7 bases that match TRBD1. The length of the CDR3 is 11 residues. Germline assignment: CDR1 SGHAT and CDR2 FQNNGV. With 1 base clipped from V and 15 bases from J, the junction kept 3 bases outside the gene matches. CDR3 residues: CASSLGDSRFF. The DNA of the CDR3 is TGTGCCAGCAGCTTAGGGGACAGCAGGTTCTTC.

This chain links TRBV7-7 with TRBJ2-3; TRBD1 matches 9 bases. J lost 0 bases, V lost 5 bases, and 9 bases had no gene match. This CDR3 spans 17 amino acids. Germline lookup yields CDR1 SSHAT and CDR2 FNYEAQ (reference sequence). The CDR3 loop reads CASSHRTGAPSTDTQYF. The CDR3 DNA reads TGTGCCAGCAGCCATAGGACAGGGGCTCCTAGCACAGATACGCAGTATTTT.

This chain joins TRBV7-2 and TRBJ1-2, with D hard to call. Deletions cut 5 bases from V and 2 bases from J, with 6 bases between. CDR1 SGHTA and CDR2 FQGNSA come from the germline V gene. The CDR3 consists of 12 residues. This CDR3 is CASSRNNYGYTF. For the CDR3, the DNA is TGTGCCAGCAGCCGGAACAACTATGGCTACACCTTC.

V and J are TRBV19 and TRBJ1-1; the match to TRBD1 covers 8 bases. The germline CDR1 and CDR2 sequences are LNHDA and SQIVND (reference sequence). CDR3 length: 14 residues. Trimming cost V 7 bases and J 1 base; bases outside gene matches: 5. DNA of the CDR3: TGTGCCAGTATAGGGGACAGGAGGAACACTGAAGCTTTCTTT. Amino acids: CASIGDRRNTEAFF.

The chain couples TRBV14 to TRBJ2-1, with 11 bases matching TRBD2. Looked up from germline, CDR1 is SGHDN and CDR2 is FVKESK. V shed 4 bases, J shed 10 bases, and the junction held 6 bases outside the gene matches. The CDR3 loop spans 14 amino acids. The CDR3 bases are TGTGCCAGCAGCCTAGCGGGGGGGAAGGGAGAGCAGTTCTTC. It yields the protein CASSLAGGKGEQFF.

The V and J genes are TRBV18 and TRBJ1-4, with D uncertain. Germline-derived CDR1 and CDR2 are KGHSH and LQKENI. Trimming shortened V by 6 bases and J by 2 bases, and 13 bases separated the two germline ends. The CDR3 totals 15 residues. Written as DNA, the CDR3 is TGTGCCAGCTCTTCTGGACCGCTGACTAATGAAAAACTGTTTTTT. Its protein product is CASSSGPLTNEKLFF.

This clone was detected once. J is TRBJ2-1 and V is TRBV24-1; D may be TRBD1 (6 bases). Trimming stripped 2 bases from V and 2 bases from J, with 12 bases between. Per germline, CDR1 KGHDR and CDR2 SFDVKD. The CDR3 consists of 16 residues. CDR3 DNA: TGTGCCACCAGTGATTCTTTGGCAGGGGCCTACAATGAGCAGTTCTTC. This sequence encodes CATSDSLAGAYNEQFF.

The chain employs TRBV19 and TRBJ2-1; possibly TRBD1 or TRBD2 for D (5 bases each). Germline CDR1 and CDR2: LNHDA and SQIVND (reference sequence). V shed 5 bases and J shed 7 bases, with 18 bases lying between them. The CDR3 totals 15 residues. CDR3 sequence (DNA): TGTGCCAGTAGTTTCCGGGGCTCGCGTTGGAATGAGCAGTTCTTC. Translating gives CASSFRGSRWNEQFF.

The V gene is TRBV6-1, the J gene TRBJ1-4, with D perhaps matching TRBD1 (6 bases). Germline CDR1 reads MNHNS; CDR2 reads SASEGT. V was pared by 0 bases and J by 2 bases, with 13 bases between. This CDR3 region has 17 residues. CDR3 sequence reads: CASSEAYGGGTNEKLFF. In DNA, the CDR3 is TGTGCCAGCAGTGAAGCCTACGGGGGCGGCACTAATGAAAAACTGTTTTTT.

This clone was found once. V and J are TRBV6-5 and TRBJ2-5; D ambiguous. Between the trimmed V and J ends, which lost 4 bases and 3 bases, there was a span of 12 bases. This CDR3 has 14 amino acids. Germline V gene lookup returns CDR1 MNHEY and CDR2 SVGAGI. The CDR3 reads CASSLDRRKETQYF. CDR3 nucleotide sequence: TGTGCCAGCAGTTTGGACCGACGAAAAGAGACCCAGTACTTC.

V usage is TRBV4-2 and J usage is TRBJ2-7; D call uncertain. Germline CDR1 reads LGHNA; CDR2 reads YNFKEQ. Trimming shortened V by 0 bases and J by 2 bases, and 17 bases separated the two germline ends. The CDR3 length is 17 residues. The CDR3 spells CASSQDPGGRPPYEQYF. CDR3 DNA sequence: TGTGCCAGCAGCCAAGATCCCGGCGGACGGCCTCCCTACGAGCAGTACTTC.

The chain links TRBV5-6 to TRBJ2-2; no definite D call. The CDR3 totals 16 residues. Looked up from germline, CDR1 is SGHDT and CDR2 is YYEEEE. Trimming removed 6 bases from V and 1 base from J, with 16 bases in between. The CDR3 DNA reads as TGTGCCAGCACCCTGGAGAGGCTTTGGAACACCGGGGAGCTGTTTTTT. Translation gives CASTLERLWNTGELFF.

The rearrangement joins TRBV4-1 to TRBJ2-7; tentative D call: TRBD2 (5 bases). Germline CDR1 reads MGHRA; CDR2 reads YSYEKL. The ends were cut back, 0 bases at V and 0 bases at J, with 9 bases in the middle. This CDR3 is 15 amino acids long. The CDR3, as DNA: TGCGCCAGCAGCCAAGAACCCGGGAACTCCTACGAGCAGTACTTC. Its protein product is CASSQEPGNSYEQYF.

This chain links TRBV7-9 with TRBJ2-2; 11 bases fit TRBD1. Losses at the gene ends were 2 bases for V and 2 bases for J; bases not matched to a gene: 4. The CDR3 runs to 17 residues. The germline V gene encodes CDR1 SEHNR and CDR2 FQNEAQ (reference sequence). The CDR3 sequence is CASSLPGTGGNTGELFF. In nucleotides, the CDR3 is TGTGCCAGCAGCTTACCCGGGACAGGGGGTAACACCGGGGAGCTGTTTTTT. Drawing the rest from reference TRBV7-9 and TRBJ2-2, the complete variable domain is DTGVSQNPRHKITKRGQNVTFRCDPISEHNRLYWYRQTLGQGPEFLTYFQNEAQLEKSRLLSDRFSAERPKGSFSTLEIQRTEQGDSAMYLCASSLPGTGGNTGELFFGEGSRLTVL.